This TCR beta chain was documented in a study of shared clonotypes between healthy human individuals. Study-level points and caveats: When naive CD4 clonotypes were compared across a few donors, approximately 4.9% were shared. Sequencing depth was expected to affect clonotype sharing among donors.

Study donors comprised healthy, HIV-negative adults devoid of recent acute infection or vaccination. Of note for this clone: Its antigen is not identified.

Using immunoSEQ multiplex PCR, the repertoire was profiled, and TCRdb retains in-frame clones only, with some absent. The sample lists under 1,100,000 clones; roughly 70% were seen once. The sample consisted of memory CD4+ T cells sorted from blood. The sample's subset: CD45RA-negative fraction. The TCR comes from a young man in good health.

CDR3 bases: TGCGCCAGCTCCGTCCAGGGGCAAGGAGAGCAGTACTTC. Amino acid sequence: CASSVQGQGEQYF. The genes are TRBV5-1 and TRBJ2-7; D is perhaps TRBD1 (6 bases). Trimming left V 7 bases short and J 7 bases short, with 18 bases between. The CDR3 has 13 residues. Germline V gene data show CDR1 as SGHRS and CDR2 as YFSETQ.